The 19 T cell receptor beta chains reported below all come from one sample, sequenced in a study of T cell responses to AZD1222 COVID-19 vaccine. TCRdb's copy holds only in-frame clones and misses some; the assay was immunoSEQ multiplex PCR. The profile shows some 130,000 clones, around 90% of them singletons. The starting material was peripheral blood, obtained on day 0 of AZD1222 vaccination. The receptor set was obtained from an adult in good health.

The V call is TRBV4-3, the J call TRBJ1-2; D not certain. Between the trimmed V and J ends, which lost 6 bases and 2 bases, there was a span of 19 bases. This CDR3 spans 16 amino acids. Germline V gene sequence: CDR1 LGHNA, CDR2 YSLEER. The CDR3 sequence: CASSREGTAINYGYTF. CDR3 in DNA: TGCGCCAGCAGTCGAGAGGGTACAGCTATCAACTATGGCTACACCTTC.

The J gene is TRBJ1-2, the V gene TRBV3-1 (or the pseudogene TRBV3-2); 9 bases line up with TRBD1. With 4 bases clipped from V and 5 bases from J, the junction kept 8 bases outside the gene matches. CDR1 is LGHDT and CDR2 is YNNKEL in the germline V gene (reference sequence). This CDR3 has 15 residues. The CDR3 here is CASSLLTGGEYGYTF. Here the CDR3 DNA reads TGTGCCAGCAGCCTCCTGACAGGGGGAGAGTATGGCTACACCTTC.

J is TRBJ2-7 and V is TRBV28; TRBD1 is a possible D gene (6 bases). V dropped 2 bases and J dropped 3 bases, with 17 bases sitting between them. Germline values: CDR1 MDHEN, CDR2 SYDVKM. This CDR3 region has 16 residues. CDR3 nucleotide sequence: TGTGCCAGCAGTTTAATAGGCCGGGACAAAGACTACGAGCAGTACTTC. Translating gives CASSLIGRDKDYEQYF.

CDR3 loop: CASSEPPAGPPYGYTF. The CDR3 region has the DNA TGCGCCAGCAGTGAGCCCCCGGCGGGGCCCCCATATGGCTACACCTTC. The rearrangement links TRBV10-1 to TRBJ1-2; D perhaps matches TRBD1 (5 bases). The length of the CDR3 is 16 residues. V gave up 2 bases and J gave up 5 bases, with 18 bases separating them. Germline V gene sequence: CDR1 WNHNN, CDR2 SYGVQD (reference sequence).

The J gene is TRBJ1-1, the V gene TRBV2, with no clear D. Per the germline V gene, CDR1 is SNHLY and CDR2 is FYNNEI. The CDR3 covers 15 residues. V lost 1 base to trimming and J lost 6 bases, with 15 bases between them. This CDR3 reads CASSEVSQWQAEAFF. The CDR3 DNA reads TGTGCCAGCAGTGAAGTCAGTCAATGGCAGGCTGAAGCTTTCTTT.

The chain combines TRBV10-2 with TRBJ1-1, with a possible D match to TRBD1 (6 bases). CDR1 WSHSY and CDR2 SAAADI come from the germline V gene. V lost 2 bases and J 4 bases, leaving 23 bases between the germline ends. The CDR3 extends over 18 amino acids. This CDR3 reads CASSEPAGGRLGGTEAFF. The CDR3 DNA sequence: TGCGCCAGCAGTGAGCCCGCTGGGGGGCGGCTCGGGGGCACTGAAGCTTTCTTT.

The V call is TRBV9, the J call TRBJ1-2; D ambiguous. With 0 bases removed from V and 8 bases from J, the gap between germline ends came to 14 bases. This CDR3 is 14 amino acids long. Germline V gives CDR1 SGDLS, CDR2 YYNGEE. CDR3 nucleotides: TGTGCCAGCAGCGTAGCTGGGGAGCCGGGAGGCTACACCTTC. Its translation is CASSVAGEPGGYTF.

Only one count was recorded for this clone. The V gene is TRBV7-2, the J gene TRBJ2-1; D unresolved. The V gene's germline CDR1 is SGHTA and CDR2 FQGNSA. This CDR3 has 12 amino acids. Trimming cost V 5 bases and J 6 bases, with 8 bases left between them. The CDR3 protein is CASSLRTNEQFF. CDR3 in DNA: TGTGCCAGCAGCCTAAGGACCAATGAGCAGTTCTTC.

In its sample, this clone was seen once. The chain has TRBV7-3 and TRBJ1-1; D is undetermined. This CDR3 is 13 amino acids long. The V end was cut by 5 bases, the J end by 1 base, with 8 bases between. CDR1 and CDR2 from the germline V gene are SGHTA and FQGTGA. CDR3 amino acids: CASSPAANTEAFF. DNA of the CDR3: TGTGCCAGCAGCCCCGCCGCGAACACTGAAGCTTTCTTT.

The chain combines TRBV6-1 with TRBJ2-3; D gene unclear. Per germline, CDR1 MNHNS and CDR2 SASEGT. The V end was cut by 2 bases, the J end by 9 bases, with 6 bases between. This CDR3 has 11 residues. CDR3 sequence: CASSELETQYF. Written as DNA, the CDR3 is TGTGCCAGCAGTGAACTAGAGACGCAGTATTTT.

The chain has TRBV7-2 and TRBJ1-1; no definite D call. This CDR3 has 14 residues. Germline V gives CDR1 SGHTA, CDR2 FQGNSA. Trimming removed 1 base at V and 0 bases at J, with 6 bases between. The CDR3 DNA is TGTGCCAGCAGCTTAGACAGAGTGAACACTGAAGCTTTCTTT. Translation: CASSLDRVNTEAFF.

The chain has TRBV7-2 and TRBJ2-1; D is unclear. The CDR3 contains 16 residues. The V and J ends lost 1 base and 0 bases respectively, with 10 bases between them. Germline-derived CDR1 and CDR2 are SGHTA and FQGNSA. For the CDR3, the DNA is TGTGCCAGCAGCTTAGAGGCACGTAGCTCCTACAATGAGCAGTTCTTC. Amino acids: CASSLEARSSYNEQFF.

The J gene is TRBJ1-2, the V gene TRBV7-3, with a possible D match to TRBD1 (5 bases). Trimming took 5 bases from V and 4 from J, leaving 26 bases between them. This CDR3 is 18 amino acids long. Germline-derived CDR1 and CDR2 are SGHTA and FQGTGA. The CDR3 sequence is CASSETGAQGIASYGYTF. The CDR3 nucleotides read TGTGCCAGCAGCGAGACGGGTGCCCAGGGAATAGCGAGCTATGGCTACACCTTC. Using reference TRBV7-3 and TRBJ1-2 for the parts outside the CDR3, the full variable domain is GAGVSQTPSNKVTEKGKYVELRCDPISGHTALYWYRQSLGQGPEFLIYFQGTGAADDSGLPNDRFFAVRPEGSVSTLKIQRTERGDSAVYLCASSETGAQGIASYGYTFGSGTRLTVV.

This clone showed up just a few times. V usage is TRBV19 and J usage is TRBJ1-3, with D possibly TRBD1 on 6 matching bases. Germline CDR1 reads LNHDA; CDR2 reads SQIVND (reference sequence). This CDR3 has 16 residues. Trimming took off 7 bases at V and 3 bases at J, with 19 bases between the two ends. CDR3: CASTYGGASLGNTIYF. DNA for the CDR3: TGTGCCAGTACCTATGGGGGGGCATCTCTTGGAAACACCATATATTTT.

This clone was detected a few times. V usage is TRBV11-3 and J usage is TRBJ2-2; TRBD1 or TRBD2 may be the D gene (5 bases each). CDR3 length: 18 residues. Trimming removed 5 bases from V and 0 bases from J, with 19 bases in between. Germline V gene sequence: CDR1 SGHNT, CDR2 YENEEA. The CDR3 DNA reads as TGTGCCAGCAGCCCGAAACTTTTGGGGGATGCGAACACCGGGGAGCTGTTTTTT. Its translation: CASSPKLLGDANTGELFF.

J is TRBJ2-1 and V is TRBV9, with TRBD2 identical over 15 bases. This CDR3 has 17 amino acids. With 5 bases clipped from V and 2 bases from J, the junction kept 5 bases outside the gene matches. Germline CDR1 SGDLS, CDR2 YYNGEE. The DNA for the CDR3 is TGTGCCAGCAGTTCGGGACTAGCGGGGGGACCCTACAATGAGCAGTTCTTC. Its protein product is CASSSGLAGGPYNEQFF.

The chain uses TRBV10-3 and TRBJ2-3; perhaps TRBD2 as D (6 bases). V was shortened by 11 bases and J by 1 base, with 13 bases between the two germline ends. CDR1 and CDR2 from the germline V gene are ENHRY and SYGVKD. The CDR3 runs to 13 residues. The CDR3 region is CAVGGLGTDTQYF. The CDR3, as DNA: TGTGCCGTGGGAGGACTCGGCACAGATACGCAGTATTTT.

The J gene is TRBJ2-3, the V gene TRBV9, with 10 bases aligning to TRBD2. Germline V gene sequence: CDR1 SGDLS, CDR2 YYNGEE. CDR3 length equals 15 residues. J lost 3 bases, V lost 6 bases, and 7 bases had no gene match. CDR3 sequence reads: CASTPGTSETDTQYF. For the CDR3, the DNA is TGTGCCAGCACCCCCGGGACTAGCGAAACAGATACGCAGTATTTT. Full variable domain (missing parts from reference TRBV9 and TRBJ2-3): DSGVTQTPKHLITATGQRVTLRCSPRSGDLSVYWYQQSLDQGLQFLIQYYNGEERAKGNILERFSAQQFPDLHSELNLSSLELGDSALYFCASTPGTSETDTQYFGPGTRLTVL.

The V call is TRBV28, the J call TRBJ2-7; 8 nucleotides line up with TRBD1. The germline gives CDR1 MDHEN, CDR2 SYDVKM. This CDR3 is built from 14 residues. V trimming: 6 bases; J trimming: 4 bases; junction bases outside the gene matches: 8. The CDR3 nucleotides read TGTGCCAGCAGCCGTGGACAGGGCTTATACGAGCAGTACTTC. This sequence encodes CASSRGQGLYEQYF.